This T cell receptor (beta chain) was found in a study of blood T cells in healthy people across ages. The study, taken as a whole, reports: Older age went with lower TCR beta diversity per million T cells, in a roughly linear way.

As concerns this clonotype: As yet, its antigen is unknown.

A sample-barcoded 5' primer and a J-beta primer mix were used in a second PCR of roughly 7 to 12 cycles. TCRdb called the 5' RACE reads again in MiXCR, with one record for every CDR3 protein. The sample lists hundreds of thousands of distinct CDR3 sequences; 20% to 25% were seen once. Germline V gives CDR1 DFQATT, CDR2 SNEGSKA (reference sequence). There are 16 residues in the CDR3. Trimming stripped 5 bases from V and 0 bases from J, with 17 bases between. The same sample was also used in a study of T cells of mothers and their children.

The sample comprised blood. The source of this sequence is a boy between 10 and 17 years old in good health. The chain recombines TRBV20-1 with TRBJ2-4, with D uncertain. CDR3 coding DNA: TGCAGTGCTGCCTCGTCGCAGCCATTAGCCAAAAACATTCAGTACTTC. Its protein product is CSAASSQPLAKNIQYF.